This T cell receptor beta chain was identified in a study of blood T cell repertoires in COVID-19 (dated by TCRdb to the early 2020s). About the full investigation: Collaborator samples came from the United States, Italy and Spain and covered acute and convalescent phases of COVID-19. The samples were drawn from the first 160 participants of the ongoing ImmuneRACE study and from some 1,300 subjects provided by 6 global collaborators. The sample metadata nearly always contained a de-identified subject ID, COVID-19 status, age in years and sex. Where available, HLA class I and class II types were obtained from metadata supplied by the sample provider rather than from assay-based typing. The material from the prospective study consisted of cDNA or gDNA derived from T cells, B-cell-depleted T cells, or PBMCs. The repertoires were released in a freely available public database meant as a resource for research on the immune response to SARS-CoV-2. Deeply sampled blood TCRbeta repertoires from subjects exposed to, actively infected with, or recovered from COVID-19 were included in the dataset.

Results the study describes overall, beyond this receptor: How much clinical and demographic metadata was included differed by source and by participant, and the metadata was provided uncurated.

TCRbeta CDR3 regions were amplified from genomic DNA by means of the immunoSEQ Assay, a bias-controlled multiplex PCR. From the authors' description of their analysis: The number of nucleated cells in each sample was estimated from the amplification of reference gene primers within the assay. To quantify the absolute abundance of each unique TCRbeta CDR3 rearrangement, sequence reads were collapsed and filtered. For each sample, productive Simpson clonality was calculated by taking the square root of Simpson's diversity index across productive rearrangements. This immuneACCESS table, as held by TCRdb, lists in-frame sequences with V and J called but not all clones. Of the missing ones, under half trace to an unresolved V gene in checked studies; the others have no known cause. V and J calls and clone size are given by that table; D and trimming were obtained from the DNA. This sample holds 250,000 or so clones; 85% were observed only once. Jointly, the top ten make up roughly 6.7% of the sample.

On this clone itself: What antigen it recognizes has not been identified. Base-call qualities are not available, and no considerably larger clone is one nucleotide away.

After removal of 10 bases from V and 7 bases from J, the junction retains 7 bases not matched to a gene. Inclusive of the bounding cysteine and phenylalanine, the CDR3 is 13 residues long. Of all the DNA, just the CDR3 is kept, 39 bases in frame from base 1. Participants in the prospective study were enrolled through a virtual design, were aged about 18 to 100 years, and lived in under 25 United States geographic areas. In the prospective study, cohorts were assigned on the basis of participant-reported clinical history obtained from a screening survey and a study questionnaire. Exposed participants were defined as having been in contact with someone with a PCR-confirmed or clinician-diagnosed COVID-19 case within 2 weeks of study entry. In the prospective study, whole blood, serum and a nasopharyngeal or oropharyngeal swab were collected from each participant by mobile phlebotomists. Prospective study participants could optionally give additional blood draws and questionnaires over an approximately two-month period. Before DNA extraction, blood samples from the prospective study were shipped at room temperature or frozen.

The chain is assembled from TRBV12-3 or TRBV12-4 and TRBJ2-3, with 11 bases matching TRBD2. The sequencing sample was made of PBMCs or T cells enriched from blood (not recorded which). This clonotype was obtained from a woman aged 50 to 65 who had been exposed to COVID-19. The nucleotides read TGTGCCACCAATAGCGGGGGGGAGAATACGCAGTATTTT. Its protein product is CATNSGGENTQYF.